One and the same sample provided the 22 T cell receptor beta chains below, sequenced in a study of blood T cell repertoires in COVID-19. Assay used: immunoSEQ multiplex PCR; TCRdb lists only in-frame clones, some missing. This table has about 210,000 clones, approximately 88% appearing once. Material: PBMCs or T cells enriched from blood (not recorded which). The origin of the receptors is a man younger than 35 with acute COVID-19.

Concerning this clone: This sequence may be a read error, since a much larger clone differs from it by one base. The identical CDR3 is also encoded by other nucleotide sequences in the sample. The CDR3 spells CAWSQGASGNTIYF. CDR3 DNA: TGTGCCTGGAGTCAGGGGGCTTCTGGAAACACCATATATTTT. The genes are TRBV30 and TRBJ1-3, with 8 bases that match TRBD1. The CDR3 contains 14 residues. Germline CDR1 GTSNPN, CDR2 SVGIG (reference sequence). The ends lost 2 bases at V and 1 base at J; junction bases unmatched: 1.

This clone was detected once. The rearrangement uses TRBV3-1 (or the pseudogene TRBV3-2) and TRBJ2-7; 7 nucleotides align to TRBD2. Unmatched junction bases numbered 22, after V lost 3 bases and J lost 2 bases. The CDR3 is 20 amino acids. The germline CDR1 and CDR2 sequences are LGHDT and YNNKEL (reference sequence). This CDR3 is CASSHGRKRSGGSFPYEQYF. CDR3 DNA: TGTGCCAGCAGCCACGGTCGTAAAAGGAGCGGCGGGAGCTTTCCCTACGAGCAGTACTTC.

V usage is TRBV14 and J usage is TRBJ1-2; weak D call: TRBD1 (6 bases). Trimming took off 5 bases at V and 3 bases at J, with 13 bases between the two ends. The CDR3 consists of 14 residues. Germline V gene lookup returns CDR1 SGHDN and CDR2 FVKESK. In DNA form, the CDR3 reads TGTGCCAGCAGCGAGGGACAAGTCTACTATGGCTACACCTTC. Its protein product is CASSEGQVYYGYTF. The full variable domain, in which reference TRBV14 and TRBJ1-2 provide the parts outside the CDR3, is EAGVTQFPSHSVIEKGQTVTLRCDPISGHDNLYWYRRVMGKEIKFLLHFVKESKQDESGMPNNRFLAERTGGTYSTLKVQPAELEDSGVYFCASSEGQVYYGYTFGSGTRLTVV.

The CDR3 spells CSAGTGANYGYTF. As DNA, the CDR3 is TGCAGCGCCGGGACAGGGGCTAACTATGGCTACACCTTC. The chain employs TRBV29-1 and TRBJ1-2; 10 bases line up with TRBD1. Germline trimming cut 7 bases from V and 0 bases from J; bases unmatched to any gene: 2. This CDR3 is 13 amino acids long. The V gene's germline CDR1 is SQVTM and CDR2 ANQGSEA.

The chain has TRBV7-9 and TRBJ1-1; maybe TRBD1 (5 bases). V was cut by 4 bases and J by 4 bases, with 7 bases left in between. Germline CDR1 reads SEHNR; CDR2 reads FQNEAQ (reference sequence). The CDR3 contains 12 residues. CDR3 sequence reads: CASSSGGTEAFF. For the CDR3, the DNA is TGTGCCAGCAGCTCCGGGGGCACTGAAGCTTTCTTT.

This chain links TRBV4-1 with TRBJ1-1, with D perhaps TRBD1 (5 bases). V was cut by 1 base and J by 1 base, with 13 bases left in between. The CDR3 is 16 amino acids. Germline values: CDR1 MGHRA, CDR2 YSYEKL. CDR3 sequence: CASSQVYTGGNTEAFF. In nucleotides, the CDR3 is TGCGCCAGCAGCCAAGTGTATACGGGGGGGAACACTGAAGCTTTCTTT.

V usage is TRBV27 and J usage is TRBJ2-3; tentatively, D is TRBD1 (6 bases). Germline V gene sequence: CDR1 MNHEY, CDR2 SMNVEV (reference sequence). Trimming left V 6 bases short and J 4 bases short, with 14 bases between. The CDR3 consists of 14 residues. CDR3 amino acids: CASSGWQGSDTQYF. The CDR3 coding sequence is TGTGCCAGCAGCGGTTGGCAGGGGTCAGATACGCAGTATTTT.

The rearrangement uses TRBV3-1 (or the pseudogene TRBV3-2) and TRBJ1-5; D is unresolved. Germline loops: CDR1 LGHDT, CDR2 YNNKEL (reference sequence). The ends were cut back, 4 bases at V and 2 bases at J, with 9 bases in the middle. The CDR3 sequence is 14 residues long. This chain's CDR3 is CASSPEAGNQPQHF. The CDR3 DNA reads as TGTGCCAGCAGCCCTGAGGCGGGCAATCAGCCCCAGCATTTT.

The chain employs TRBV27 and TRBJ1-6, with 7 bases fitting TRBD1. This CDR3 has 16 residues. Germline CDR1 and CDR2: MNHEY and SMNVEV (reference sequence). V gave up 0 bases and J gave up 3 bases; unmatched junction bases: 2. The CDR3 region is CASSLSRQGYNSPLHF. The CDR3 nucleotides are TGTGCCAGCAGTTTATCCCGACAGGGCTATAATTCACCCCTCCACTTT.

V usage is TRBV29-1 and J usage is TRBJ2-7; D perhaps matches TRBD1 (6 bases). CDR1 and CDR2 (germline): SQVTM, ANQGSEA. V dropped 1 base and J dropped 3 bases, with 10 bases sitting between them. CDR3 size: 13 residues. The CDR3 here is CSVEVAGDYEQYF. The CDR3 coding sequence is TGCAGCGTTGAAGTCGCAGGGGACTACGAGCAGTACTTC.

The J gene is TRBJ1-2, the V gene TRBV24-1, with 10 positions matching TRBD1. CDR1 is KGHDR and CDR2 is SFDVKD in the germline V gene. J gave up 5 bases and V 7 bases, and 9 bases lay outside the gene matches. The CDR3 loop spans 15 amino acids. The CDR3 DNA is TGTGCCACCAGCCCTGGACAGGGGGGATTGTATGGCTACACCTTC. Translation gives CATSPGQGGLYGYTF.

The rearrangement joins TRBV10-1 to TRBJ2-1; D perhaps matches TRBD2 (5 bases). CDR1 is WNHNN and CDR2 is SYGVQD in the germline V gene (reference sequence). This CDR3 has 14 residues. The V gene lost 7 bases and the J gene lost 8 bases, with 18 bases spanning the gap. CDR3 bases: TGCGCCAGCACTGGGGAGTTCATCGTGGATGAGCAGTTCTTC. Encoded protein: CASTGEFIVDEQFF.

V and J are TRBV2 and TRBJ2-7; TRBD2 matches 12 bases. CDR1 SNHLY and CDR2 FYNNEI come from the germline V gene. V trimming: 6 bases; J trimming: 0 bases; junction bases outside the gene matches: 3. This CDR3 spans 15 amino acids. The CDR3 sequence: CASRETSGSSYEQYF. The DNA for the CDR3 is TGTGCCAGCAGGGAGACTAGCGGGAGCTCCTACGAGCAGTACTTC.

This clone was observed a single time. This sequence joins TRBV29-1 and TRBJ2-2; possible D gene TRBD2, 7 bases. Per germline, CDR1 SQVTM and CDR2 ANQGSEA. The length of the CDR3 is 16 residues. Trimming cost V 6 bases and J 0 bases, with 17 bases left between them. The CDR3 DNA is TGCAGCGTGGGAGGGGGAGATCAGTCGAACACCGGGGAGCTGTTTTTT. Translated, it gives CSVGGGDQSNTGELFF.

V is TRBV11-2 and J is TRBJ1-1; tentatively, D is TRBD1 (5 bases). Per the germline V gene, CDR1 is SGHAT and CDR2 is FQNNGV. Trimming pared 4 bases from V and 4 bases from J, leaving 19 bases between. The CDR3 runs 16 residues. CDR3 sequence (DNA): TGTGCCAGCAGCTCCAAGAGGGGCGGGGGGACCACTGAAGCTTTCTTT. This translates into CASSSKRGGGTTEAFF.

The chain carries TRBV9 and TRBJ2-3; 8 bases fit TRBD2. Germline V gene sequence: CDR1 SGDLS, CDR2 YYNGEE. With 0 bases clipped from V and 4 bases from J, the junction kept 4 bases outside the gene matches. The CDR3 is 15 residues long. DNA of the CDR3: TGTGCCAGCAGCGTAGCGGGAGGGCACGCAGATACGCAGTATTTT. Its translation is CASSVAGGHADTQYF.

This chain links TRBV29-1 with TRBJ1-2; TRBD1 matches at 8 bases. V lost 6 bases, J lost 8 bases, and 11 bases stayed unmatched. The CDR3 contains 13 residues. In germline, CDR1 is SQVTM, CDR2 ANQGSEA. As DNA, the CDR3 is TGCAGCGTAAGGACAGGGAGCCCCCCAGGCTACACCTTC. It translates to CSVRTGSPPGYTF.

The V gene is TRBV19, the J gene TRBJ2-1; 14 bases are a match to TRBD2. Per the germline V gene, CDR1 is LNHDA and CDR2 is SQIVND (reference sequence). Germline trimming cut 3 bases from V and 0 bases from J; bases unmatched to any gene: 7. The CDR3 totals 19 residues. The CDR3 region has the DNA TGTGCCAGTAGTATGGTTGGACTAGCGGGAGGCAGCTCCTACAATGAGCAGTTCTTC. Translating gives CASSMVGLAGGSSYNEQFF. Variable domain in full (rest from reference TRBV19 and TRBJ2-1): DGGITQSPKYLFRKEGQNVTLSCEQNLNHDAMYWYRQDPGQGLRLIYYSQIVNDFQKGDIAEGYSVSREKKESFPLTVTSAQKNPTAFYLCASSMVGLAGGSSYNEQFFGPGTRLTVL.

CDR3 bases: TGTGCCTGGGGGACACCCACTAACTATGGCTACACCTTC. It yields the protein CAWGTPTNYGYTF. The V and J genes are TRBV30 and TRBJ1-2, with a possible D match to TRBD1 (6 bases). V was cut by 5 bases and J by 0 bases, with 10 bases left in between. CDR3 size: 13 residues. CDR1 and CDR2 from the germline V gene are GTSNPN and SVGIG (reference sequence).

This rearrangement joins TRBV7-9 to TRBJ2-3, with TRBD2 matching 7 bases. With V trimmed by 6 bases and J by 1 base, 7 bases remained unmatched. Germline CDR1 and CDR2: SEHNR and FQNEAQ (reference sequence). This CDR3 has 15 amino acids. CDR3 nucleotides: TGTGCCAGCAGATGGGAGGGGACCGGCACAGATACGCAGTATTTT. It encodes CASRWEGTGTDTQYF.

The rearrangement joins TRBV6-5 to TRBJ2-7; 13 bases agree with TRBD2. Per germline, CDR1 MNHEY and CDR2 SVGAGI. The CDR3 is made up of 15 amino acids. V lost 5 bases to trimming and J lost 7 bases; unmatched junction nucleotides: 8. CDR3: CASSKLAGGPWEQYF. In DNA, the CDR3 is TGTGCCAGCAGTAAACTAGCGGGAGGGCCGTGGGAGCAGTACTTC.

The sample holds a few counts of this clone. The chain has TRBV4-1 and TRBJ2-7, with a weak D call TRBD2 (6 bases). V dropped 4 bases and J dropped 2 bases, with 15 bases sitting between them. The CDR3 runs to 15 residues. In germline, CDR1 is MGHRA, CDR2 YSYEKL. As DNA, the CDR3 is TGCGCCAGCAGCCTAGAAGCCAGGAGGGCCTACGAGCAGTACTTC. This gives the protein CASSLEARRAYEQYF.